This entry describes one T cell receptor (beta chain). The sample originates from a study of blood T cell repertoires in COVID-19. Study context: The United States, Italy and Spain supplied acute and convalescent COVID-19 samples. Sources were T cells, B-cell-depleted T cells, or PBMCs; the material itself was cDNA or gDNA.

There are 15 residues in the CDR3. Losses at the gene ends were 4 bases for V and 4 bases for J; bases not matched to a gene: 6. Germline V gene lookup returns CDR1 MDHEN and CDR2 SYDVKM. Study processing details: The assay estimated nucleated cells by amplifying reference gene primers. This table comes from immunoSEQ multiplex PCR, and its TCRdb copy is limited to in-frame clones, with some not included. V and J calls and clone size follow that table, whereas D and trimming were derived from the DNA. The repertoire holds under 150,000 clones, with more than 70% as singletons. The chain has TRBV28 and TRBJ2-1, with TRBD1 identical over 8 bases. Sequences were obtained from peripheral blood. This sequence originates from a human donor in a cohort sampled during active COVID-19. CDR3 DNA sequence: TGTGCCAGCAGTTACGACAGGGGACCTTACAATGAGCAGTTCTTC. Translating gives CASSYDRGPYNEQFF.